The clone carrying this T cell receptor (beta chain) turned up a few times. The antigen is unknown. This specimen comes from a study of T cell responses to AZD1222 COVID-19 vaccine. Study-wide points: An increase in Spike-specific TCR breadth and depth was observed after two AZD1222 doses.

TCRdb's table, derived via immunoSEQ multiplex PCR, lists solely in-frame clones and lacks some. The data contain 64,000 or so clones, 84% of them singletons. Germline V gene lookup returns CDR1 SGHNT and CDR2 YENEEA. With V trimmed by 0 bases and J by 10 bases, 9 bases remained unmatched. CDR3 length: 16 residues. The starting material was peripheral blood, obtained on day 0 of AZD1222 vaccination. The sequence was collected from an adult in good health. The V call is TRBV11-3, the J call TRBJ2-1; 10 nucleotides match TRBD2. CDR3 region: CASSLDPSGGAGEQFF. The CDR3 DNA sequence: TGTGCCAGCAGCTTAGATCCAAGCGGGGGGGCAGGCGAGCAGTTCTTC.